This paragraph reports one T cell receptor beta chain. Ten or more counts support this clonotype. Its antigen is still unknown. No base-level quality is on record; no much larger clone is a single base apart. The TCR beta CDR3 regions were amplified from RNA transcripts. The first round of RT-PCR for the TCR CDR3 was performed with the HTBI primer set and the Qiagen OneStep RT-PCR kit. Libraries were constructed in a second round of multiplex PCR, after which size selection and purification were carried out. The libraries were sequenced on an Illumina HiSeq2000 using paired-end 100 bp reads. Concerning the study's data processing: Raw data were processed with SOAPnuke, discarding reads with adapters, uncalled bases, mean Phred below 15, or no exact constant-primer or identifier match. High-quality paired reads were merged using COPE v1.2.5, and each unique nucleotide sequence was defined as a clonotype. MiTCR v1.1 was used to align the clonotypes against IMGT TRBV, TRBD and TRBJ reference segments. The analysis included only V-J combinations with a frequency above 0.0001, which together covered around 99% of the repertoires. The TCS score was defined as F50 (clonal expansion) divided by E x V (chaos), with BLOSUM62-based TCRdist calculated between CDR3 peptides within each V-J. Welch's t-statistics and random forest reduced roughly 500 V-J features to 13, which were used in a naive Bayes classifier (R e1071). TCRdb passed the public sequencing reads through fastp at Q25 and MiXCR, retaining productive beta sequences. Under each unique CDR3 protein, matching rows form one entry showing the most common genes and DNA. The V and J calls and clone size are TCRdb's, not the authors'. The sample table records a few hundred thousand distinct CDR3 sequences; around 15% of these occur just once. The ten top clones hold about 37% of the sample.

CDR1 and CDR2 were assigned from the germline V gene as SNHLY and FYNNEI. From the cysteine through the phenylalanine, the CDR3 covers 14 amino acids. The sequence is cut down to CDR3 DNA, 42 bases in frame from base 1. Trimming at the junction amounts to 4 bases on V and 7 bases on J, and the germline ends lie 16 bases apart. Moderately to severely active disease, a Clinical Activity Score of at least 3, a NOSPECS grade of at least 4, and a duration under 3 months were present in ophthalmopathy patients. Any patient with an uncontrolled infection, another autoimmune disease, pregnancy or lactation was excluded. Diagnoses were based on clinical symptoms, serum thyroxine and TRAb, thyroid ultrasound and orbital computed tomography. PBMCs were isolated from 10 ml of fresh peripheral blood by Ficoll-Paque density gradient centrifugation. Trizol reagent was used to extract total RNA, and RNA quality was then checked on an Agilent 2100 Bioanalyzer.

This entry belongs to a study of T cells in Graves' hyperthyroidism and ophthalmopathy (dated by TCRdb to the late 2010s). Context from the whole study: Peripheral blood samples were taken at the time of initial diagnosis, prior to any treatment. To identify distinguishing TCR V-J signatures, a discovery cohort of about 100 patients was used, comprising 40 to 45 with Graves' ophthalmopathy and about 59 with stable Graves' hyperthyroidism. Whether ophthalmopathy could be predicted prospectively was tested in an independent validation cohort made up of some 20 hyperthyroidism patients plus 17 patients who later progressed to ophthalmopathy. The 100 or so discovery patients were randomly split 7:3 into training and test sets. The study also compared thyroid tissue and blood T-cell repertoires from a handful of Graves' hyperthyroidism patients. After blood sampling, hyperthyroidism patients were treated with methimazole at a starting dose of 30 mg daily, and ophthalmopathy patients were treated with high-dose intravenous methylprednisolone. The paper describes TCR Vbeta CDR3 sequencing of 130 to 150 peripheral blood samples, made up of roughly 40 ophthalmopathy patients, around 78 hyperthyroidism patients and roughly 17 progressor patients.

The paper as a whole reports these results and caveats: In validation, progression to ophthalmopathy was predicted by the model with around 71% sensitivity and 72% to 85% specificity, a median of roughly 6.4 months before onset. In cross-validation, a model built on a 13 V-J signature told ophthalmopathy apart from stable hyperthyroidism with approximately 90% sensitivity and approximately 84% specificity, and in testing the same model reached 80%/75%. Most expanded thyroid clonotypes (frequency above 0.001) were also detected in blood, a finding suggesting that blood repertoires may reflect thyroid immune responses. Sample size was not statistically predetermined, and blinding of investigators to group allocation was not performed.

The TCR comes from a woman between 40 and 50 years old with Graves' ophthalmopathy. The material sequenced was blood. The V and J genes are TRBV2 and TRBJ1-2; matching of 6 bases hints at TRBD1 as the D gene. The CDR3 sequence is CASSGARGAGGYTF. The nucleotides read TGTGCCAGCAGTGGGGCCCGGGGGGCGGGTGGCTACACCTTC.